These 31 T cell receptor beta chains were all obtained from the same sample, sequenced in a study of vaccination and CD4 T cells after COVID-19. As for treatment: approximately 11-day PBMC culture with coronavirus spike peptide pools or control peptides (ViraFEST assay). Antigen specificity for these receptors is unknown. Cultured CD4+ T cell DNA was sequenced using the Oncomine TCR Beta short-read assay. TCRdb ran MiXCR on the PCR reads and lists one entry per CDR3 protein. The table records about 15,000 distinct CDR3 sequences, 30% of them present only once. Sequenced sample: cultured CD4+ T cells from blood. Receptor source: a human donor with COVID-19.

The rearrangement joins TRBV12-3 or TRBV12-4 to TRBJ1-4; 7 bases align to TRBD1. The CDR3 is 19 amino acids. With 5 bases clipped from V and 8 bases from J, the junction kept 23 bases outside the gene matches. DNA for the CDR3: TGTGCCAGCAGTCCCCGGACAGGCGGGGGGCTCAGATCGGGGGAAAAACTGTTTTTT. Its translation: CASSPRTGGGLRSGEKLFF.

This clonotype came up a few times. This sequence joins TRBV6-2 or TRBV6-3 and TRBJ1-1, with a tentative D call TRBD1 (6 bases). The CDR3 extends over 17 amino acids. Germline assignment: CDR1 MNHEY and CDR2 SVGEGT. V gave up 6 bases and J gave up 0 bases, with 20 bases separating them. The CDR3 nucleotides read TGTGCCAGCAGCTCCACCGGCAGGGGAAAAATGAACACTGAAGCTTTCTTT. It is translated as CASSSTGRGKMNTEAFF.

In this sample, this clonotype turned up once. The gene calls are TRBV9 and TRBJ1-1; 7 bases align to TRBD1. CDR1 and CDR2 (germline): SGDLS, YYNGEE. The CDR3 sequence is 13 residues long. The V gene end was trimmed by 6 bases and the J gene end by 0 bases; junction bases not matched to a gene: 2. The DNA for the CDR3 is TGTGCCAGCACACAGGGGCTGAACACTGAAGCTTTCTTT. Residues: CASTQGLNTEAFF.

The rearrangement joins TRBV12-3 or TRBV12-4 to TRBJ2-4; TRBD1 aligns across 12 bases. This CDR3 spans 18 amino acids. Unmatched junction bases numbered 9, after V lost 3 bases and J lost 3 bases. The CDR3 sequence: CASSFGTGGASLKNIQYF. The CDR3 DNA reads as TGTGCCAGCAGTTTCGGGACAGGGGGCGCGTCCCTCAAAAACATTCAGTACTTC.

Points on this clonotype: This CDR3 fails to terminate in the conserved phenylalanine or tryptophan, so it likely reflects a read error. The V gene is TRBV6-1, the J gene TRBJ2-7; D is uncertain. Trimming removed 10 bases at V and 2 bases at J, with 12 bases between. The germline CDR1 and CDR2 sequences are MNHNS and SASEGT. CDR3 length: 12 amino acids. This CDR3 is CATLSRTYEQYL. The CDR3, as DNA: TGTGCCACATTATCAAGGACCTACGAGCAGTACCTC.

Only a few counts were recorded for this clonotype. The chain carries TRBV20-1 and TRBJ2-5; 8 nucleotides match TRBD2. Germline V gene sequence: CDR1 DFQATT, CDR2 SNEGSKA (reference sequence). Losses at the gene ends were 3 bases for V and 5 bases for J; bases not matched to a gene: 8. There are 14 residues in the CDR3. The CDR3 sequence is CSARERGKSETQYF. For the CDR3, the DNA is TGCAGTGCTAGGGAGCGGGGGAAATCGGAGACCCAGTACTTC.

V is TRBV30 and J is TRBJ1-1, with D possibly TRBD1 on 6 matching bases. CDR3 size: 12 residues. From germline, CDR1 is GTSNPN and CDR2 SVGIG (reference sequence). Deletions cut 1 base from V and 8 bases from J, with 11 bases between. The CDR3 here is CAWSEEGGEAFF. As DNA, the CDR3 is TGTGCCTGGAGTGAGGAAGGGGGGGAAGCTTTCTTT. Full variable domain (outside the CDR3, taken from reference TRBV30 and TRBJ1-1): SQTIHQWPATLVQPVGSPLSLECTVEGTSNPNLYWYRQAAGRGLQLLFYSVGIGQISSEVPQNLSASRPQDRQFILSSKKLLLSDSGFYLCAWSEEGGEAFFGQGTRLTVV.

The chain uses TRBV20-1 and TRBJ2-7; 8 bases are a match to TRBD2. J was trimmed by 6 bases and V by 6 bases; bases with no gene match: 13. Germline-derived CDR1 and CDR2 are DFQATT and SNEGSKA (reference sequence). The CDR3 has 14 residues. CDR3 sequence: CSAPNPGGVFEQYF. The DNA for the CDR3 is TGCAGTGCCCCTAACCCGGGAGGGGTTTTCGAGCAGTACTTC.

Remarks on this clonotype: An end of the junction does not agree with germline; a read error may underlie this. The chain links TRBV19 to TRBJ2-3; TRBD1 agrees at 9 bases. CDR3 length: 14 amino acids. Looked up from germline, CDR1 is LNHDA and CDR2 is SQIVND (reference sequence). The CDR3 DNA reads TGTGTCAGTAGTAAGGGACAGGGCCCAGATACGCAGTATTTT. This codes for CVSSKGQGPDTQYF.

This chain connects TRBV19 to TRBJ2-7; 12 bases are shared with TRBD2. V lost 7 bases, J lost 7 bases, and 5 bases stayed unmatched. This CDR3 has 13 amino acids. The germline gives CDR1 LNHDA, CDR2 SQIVND (reference sequence). This CDR3 reads CASKSLAGGEQYF. The DNA of the CDR3 is TGTGCCAGTAAGAGCCTAGCGGGGGGGGAGCAGTACTTC.

This chain joins TRBV7-9 and TRBJ1-1, with D maybe TRBD1 (6 bases). The V end was cut by 2 bases, the J end by 2 bases, with 12 bases between. The CDR3 consists of 15 residues. In germline, CDR1 is SEHNR, CDR2 FQNEAQ (reference sequence). CDR3 amino acids: CASSLSRGANTEAFF. The CDR3 DNA reads TGTGCCAGCAGCTTAAGTCGGGGGGCCAACACTGAAGCTTTCTTT.

The chain couples TRBV28 to TRBJ1-1; no clear D. V was cut by 6 bases and J by 8 bases, with 19 bases left in between. Germline V gene sequence: CDR1 MDHEN, CDR2 SYDVKM. This CDR3 is built from 14 residues. CDR3 region: CASSHSAGPTEAFF. The CDR3 nucleotides are TGTGCCAGCAGCCACTCGGCCGGGCCGACCGAAGCTTTCTTT. Filled out from reference TRBV28 and TRBJ1-1, the complete variable domain reads DVKVTQSSRYLVKRTGEKVFLECVQDMDHENMFWYRQDPGLGLRLIYFSYDVKMKEKGDIPEGYSVSREKKERFSLILESASTNQTSMYLCASSHSAGPTEAFFGQGTRLTVV.

The rearrangement uses TRBV12-1 and TRBJ2-3. TRBV12-1 is described as a pseudogene. The CDR3 loop spans 13 amino acids. DNA for the CDR3: TGTGCCAGCCCCCGTAGATTCACAGATACGCAGTATTTT. Its translation is CASPRRFTDTQYF.

The table lists this clonotype with a count of one. The V and J genes are TRBV7-9 and TRBJ2-7; 7 bases map to TRBD1. Per the germline V gene, CDR1 is SEHNR and CDR2 is FQNEAQ (reference sequence). This CDR3 has 14 residues. V shed 7 bases, J shed 2 bases, and the junction held 8 bases outside the gene matches. CDR3 bases: TGTGCCAGCAACCTAAGGGACAGTACCTACGAGCAGTACTTC. This codes for CASNLRDSTYEQYF.

This clonotype was observed a few times. The rearrangement joins TRBV24-1 to TRBJ2-2; 8 bases are shared with TRBD2. This CDR3 is built from 14 residues. After removal of 9 bases from V and 3 bases from J, the junction contained 5 bases not matched to a gene. Germline CDR1 KGHDR, CDR2 SFDVKD. CDR3 nucleotide sequence: TGTGCCACCGATGCGGGGGGATACACCGGGGAGCTGTTTTTT. This translates into CATDAGGYTGELFF.

A few counts support this clonotype. CDR3 in DNA: TGTGCCAGCAGCAGACGACAGGGCCCCTCTGGGGCCAACGTCCTGACTTTC. This gives the protein CASSRRQGPSGANVLTF. The rearrangement joins TRBV5-8 to TRBJ2-6; TRBD1 agrees at 7 bases. The germline CDR1 and CDR2 sequences are SGHTS and YDEGEE. Losses at the gene ends were 4 bases for V and 0 bases for J; bases not matched to a gene: 7. CDR3 size: 17 residues.

The V gene is TRBV10-3, the J gene TRBJ2-7; tentative D call: TRBD2 (6 bases). This CDR3 region has 14 residues. Trimming removed 10 bases from V and 4 bases from J, with 20 bases in between. In germline, CDR1 is ENHRY, CDR2 SYGVKD. Here the CDR3 DNA reads TGTGCCAGCAGGTTGGGGCTAGGAGGGTACGAGCAGTACTTC. As protein: CASRLGLGGYEQYF.

This clonotype came up a few times. The V and J genes are TRBV30 and TRBJ2-1, with 15 bases fitting TRBD2. The germline gives CDR1 GTSNPN, CDR2 SVGIG (reference sequence). V gave up 2 bases and J gave up 10 bases; unmatched junction bases: 3. The CDR3 runs to 14 residues. CDR3 amino acids: CAWSLGLAGGEQFF. The CDR3 coding sequence is TGTGCCTGGAGTCTCGGACTAGCGGGGGGGGAGCAGTTCTTC.

This rearrangement joins TRBV14 to TRBJ2-7, with a tentative D call TRBD1 (5 bases). This CDR3 comprises 14 residues. The germline V gene has CDR1 SGHDN and CDR2 FVKESK. V was cut by 4 bases and J by 2 bases, with 12 bases left in between. As DNA, the CDR3 is TGTGCCAGCAGCCGGACAAGGAGTACCTACGAGCAGTACTTC. Protein sequence: CASSRTRSTYEQYF.

The gene calls are TRBV7-9 and TRBJ1-6, with TRBD1 as a possible D gene (5 bases). This CDR3 region has 15 residues. Germline V gene data show CDR1 as SEHNR and CDR2 as FQNEAQ (reference sequence). V dropped 5 bases and J dropped 2 bases, with 10 bases sitting between them. CDR3 sequence: CASSPSGTYNSPLHF. In DNA form, the CDR3 reads TGTGCCAGCAGCCCCTCAGGGACCTATAATTCACCCCTCCACTTT.

The chain combines TRBV6-1 with TRBJ2-7, with D unresolved. This CDR3 contains 14 residues. Between the trimmed V and J ends, which lost 6 bases and 2 bases, there was a span of 14 bases. The germline V gene encodes CDR1 MNHNS and CDR2 SASEGT. CDR3 sequence (DNA): TGTGCCAGCAGCAACACAGCAGCTCCCTACGAGCAGTACTTC. Its protein product is CASSNTAAPYEQYF.

The genes are TRBV10-3 and TRBJ1-2; perhaps TRBD1 as D (6 bases). Germline V gene lookup returns CDR1 ENHRY and CDR2 SYGVKD. This CDR3 contains 14 residues. With 6 bases removed from V and 3 bases from J, the gap between germline ends came to 14 bases. The CDR3 sequence is CAISPQGFDYGYTF. In DNA, the CDR3 is TGTGCCATCAGCCCACAGGGTTTTGACTATGGCTACACCTTC.

The chain joins TRBV20-1 to TRBJ2-3, with 15 positions matching TRBD2. V shed 3 bases and J 7 bases; nucleotides not matched to a gene: 5. Germline V CDR1 and CDR2: DFQATT, SNEGSKA (reference sequence). The CDR3 consists of 15 residues. CDR3 residues: CSASGTSGGSNTQYF. In nucleotides, the CDR3 is TGCAGTGCTAGCGGGACTAGCGGGGGGTCGAATACGCAGTATTTT.

This sequence joins TRBV4-1 and TRBJ1-4; D not certain. There are 13 residues in the CDR3. Trimming pared 0 bases from V and 6 bases from J, leaving 5 bases between. Germline CDR1 reads MGHRA; CDR2 reads YSYEKL. The CDR3 is CASSQELYEKLFF. CDR3 sequence (DNA): TGCGCCAGCAGCCAAGAATTATATGAAAAACTGTTTTTT.

By frequency in the sample, this clonotype is medium-sized. The J gene is TRBJ2-7, the V gene TRBV21-1; whether TRBD1, the table's D call, matches the DNA was not checked. TRBV21-1 is described as a pseudogene. The CDR3 contains 16 residues. DNA for the CDR3: TGTGCCAGCAATATGGGACAGGGGATAAAAATCTACGAGCAGTACTTC. The encoded protein is CASNMGQGIKIYEQYF.

This clonotype appeared a few times. The chain carries TRBV6-5 and TRBJ1-6; TRBD1 might be the D (5 bases). The V end lost 0 bases, the J end lost 0 bases, and 12 bases lay between the germline ends. In germline, CDR1 is MNHEY, CDR2 SVGAGI. CDR3 size: 18 residues. CDR3 loop: CASSYSISGSSYNSPLHF. CDR3 DNA: TGTGCCAGCAGTTACTCGATTTCAGGGAGCTCCTATAATTCACCCCTCCACTTT.

The sample holds a few counts of this clonotype. The chain joins TRBV6-1 to TRBJ1-6; D possibly corresponds to TRBD1 (6 bases). There are 14 residues in the CDR3. Trimming cost V 7 bases and J 10 bases, with 17 bases left between them. Germline lookup yields CDR1 MNHNS and CDR2 SASEGT. The CDR3 sequence is CASTPGGRESPLHF. The CDR3 coding sequence is TGTGCCAGCACCCCCGGGGGGCGAGAATCACCCCTCCACTTT.

The rearrangement uses TRBV20-1 and TRBJ1-6, with no clear D. Germline CDR1 DFQATT, CDR2 SNEGSKA (reference sequence). Trimming removed 3 bases at V and 0 bases at J, with 12 bases between. The CDR3 is 16 amino acids. CDR3 in DNA: TGCAGTGCTAGTAGTCAGAGCGGCTCCTATAATTCACCCCTCCACTTT. It is translated as CSASSQSGSYNSPLHF.

In its sample, this clonotype was seen a few times. The rearrangement links TRBV19 to TRBJ1-2; D call uncertain. Germline V gene lookup returns CDR1 LNHDA and CDR2 SQIVND (reference sequence). This CDR3 spans 14 amino acids. Trimming took off 3 bases at V and 5 bases at J, with 13 bases between the two ends. CDR3 residues: CASSINSYRYGYTF. The DNA of the CDR3 is TGTGCCAGTAGTATCAACAGCTACCGGTATGGCTACACCTTC.

The chain uses TRBV2 and TRBJ1-1; 7 bases are a match to TRBD1. The germline V gene encodes CDR1 SNHLY and CDR2 FYNNEI. The CDR3 totals 15 residues. With V trimmed by 5 bases and J by 1 base, 7 bases remained unmatched. The CDR3 DNA follows: TGTGCCAGCAGTAGGACAGGAAATTCGAACACTGAAGCTTTCTTT. Encoded protein: CASSRTGNSNTEAFF.

V and J are TRBV28 and TRBJ2-5, with 10 bases identical to TRBD2. This CDR3 has 15 residues. J was trimmed by 4 bases and V by 6 bases; bases with no gene match: 8. CDR1 is MDHEN and CDR2 is SYDVKM in the germline V gene. This chain's CDR3 is CASRAQRGGRETQYF. The CDR3 bases are TGTGCCAGCAGGGCCCAGCGGGGGGGCCGAGAGACCCAGTACTTC.